This T cell receptor beta chain was retrieved from a study of shared clonotypes between healthy human individuals. The table came from immunoSEQ multiplex PCR; TCRdb's copy has only in-frame clones and leaves some out. The repertoire consists of approximately 330,000 clones, with about 70% occurring once and the leading ten covering about 9.4%. Adult donors, all healthy and HIV-negative, had no recent acute infections or vaccinations. Study-wide results and limits: Larger richness was generally estimated for naive than memory subsets.

Worth noting for this clone: Its antigen remains unidentified.

The CDR3 sequence is 15 residues long. Between the trimmed V and J ends, which lost 5 bases and 6 bases, there was a span of 17 bases. Per germline, CDR1 MDHEN and CDR2 SYDVKM. This sequence originates from a man younger than 40 in good health. The chain uses TRBV28 and TRBJ2-1, with D possibly called TRBD1 or TRBD2 (5 bases each). The sample taken for sequencing was memory CD4+ T cells sorted from blood. The subset is: CD45RA-negative fraction. Here the CDR3 DNA reads TGTGCCAGCAGTACTTTCCCGGGACGCACCAATGAGCAGTTCTTC. Protein: CASSTFPGRTNEQFF. Looking up the rest from reference TRBV28 and TRBJ2-1 gives the full variable domain: DVKVTQSSRYLVKRTGEKVFLECVQDMDHENMFWYRQDPGLGLRLIYFSYDVKMKEKGDIPEGYSVSREKKERFSLILESASTNQTSMYLCASSTFPGRTNEQFFGPGTRLTVL.